These 18 T cell receptor beta chains came from one sample sequenced in a study of identical twins. MiXCR, applied by TCRdb to the 5' RACE reads, yields one record per CDR3 protein. The table has under 350,000 distinct CDR3 sequences, 8.5% to 9.5% seen once. The data also belong to a second study, concerning yellow fever vaccine responses in identical twins.

Sequencing was performed on CD8+ T cells sorted from blood. These receptors were obtained from a woman between 18 and 29 years old in good health.

Ten or more counts support this clonotype. The chain has TRBV4-2 and TRBJ2-7; 8 nucleotides match TRBD1. The J segment lost 4 bases and the V segment lost 3 bases, leaving 8 bases of the junction unmatched. In germline, CDR1 is LGHNA, CDR2 YNFKEQ. The CDR3 is 15 amino acids. The CDR3 sequence is CASSQSETGAYEQYF. CDR3 DNA sequence: TGTGCCAGCAGCCAGTCCGAGACAGGGGCTTACGAGCAGTACTTC.

For this clonotype: This may arise from a read error, as a much more abundant clone is one base away. The chain carries TRBV7-6 and TRBJ2-5, with D possibly matching TRBD1 (5 bases). V was trimmed by 6 bases and J by 0 bases, leaving 8 bases between them. The CDR3 runs 13 residues. The germline gives CDR1 SGHVS, CDR2 FNYEAQ. CDR3 nucleotides: TGTGCCAGCAGTCCAGGGAACCAAGAGACCCAGTACTTC. Translation gives CASSPGNQETQYF.

The table lists this clonotype with many counts. V is TRBV7-2 and J is TRBJ2-3; D gene ambiguous. The V and J ends lost 2 bases and 5 bases respectively, with 11 bases between them. Germline loops: CDR1 SGHTA, CDR2 FQGNSA. The CDR3 consists of 14 residues. The CDR3 spells CASSLLGFGDTQYF. In nucleotides, the CDR3 is TGTGCCAGCAGCTTATTAGGGTTTGGAGATACGCAGTATTTT.

The V call is TRBV29-1, the J call TRBJ2-3, with 7 bases fitting TRBD1. There are 13 residues in the CDR3. In germline, CDR1 is SQVTM, CDR2 ANQGSEA. The junction had 5 bases not matched to a gene; V was cut back by 3 bases and J by 5 bases. The CDR3 nucleotides are TGCAGCGTTGAGAGGGGGCGAATAGATACGCAGTATTTT. Translation gives CSVERGRIDTQYF.

This clonotype was found a few times. The chain uses TRBV20-1 and TRBJ2-7; D is unresolved. The V end was cut by 6 bases, the J end by 3 bases, with 18 bases between. The CDR3 sequence is 14 residues long. Germline V gene sequence: CDR1 DFQATT, CDR2 SNEGSKA (reference sequence). The CDR3 DNA follows: TGCAGTGCCGACAAGCGAGACGCAGGCTACGAGCAGTACTTC. Translation gives CSADKRDAGYEQYF.

This clonotype was counted between two and nine times. The chain recombines TRBV4-1 with TRBJ2-5, with 7 bases aligning to TRBD2. Germline assignment: CDR1 MGHRA and CDR2 YSYEKL. V lost 0 bases, J lost 2 bases, and 6 bases stayed unmatched. The CDR3 covers 16 residues. The CDR3 sequence is CASSQEAGLVQETQYF. The CDR3 region has the DNA TGCGCCAGCAGCCAAGAAGCGGGATTGGTTCAAGAGACCCAGTACTTC.

In its sample, this clonotype was seen many times. The rearrangement joins TRBV7-9 to TRBJ2-1, with D perhaps matching TRBD2 (5 bases). Per the germline V gene, CDR1 is SEHNR and CDR2 is FQNEAQ (reference sequence). There are 16 residues in the CDR3. The V end was cut by 5 bases, the J end by 8 bases, with 22 bases between. The CDR3 DNA sequence: TGTGCCAGCAGCCTCCCGTCGGGGTTAAATGTCGATGAGCAGTTCTTC. It codes for CASSLPSGLNVDEQFF.

V usage is TRBV27 and J usage is TRBJ1-2; 11 bases fit TRBD1. The CDR3 covers 15 residues. Losses at the gene ends were 6 bases for V and 0 bases for J; bases not matched to a gene: 3. Germline V gene sequence: CDR1 MNHEY, CDR2 SMNVEV (reference sequence). The CDR3 DNA sequence: TGTGCCAGCAGGGGGACAGGGGGAGCTAACTATGGCTACACCTTC. Translated: CASRGTGGANYGYTF.

The CDR3 sequence is CASSGAGGLQETQYF. In nucleotides, the CDR3 is TGTGCCAGCAGCGGTGCGGGGGGGCTTCAAGAGACCCAGTACTTC. The chain has TRBV7-9 and TRBJ2-5; 9 nucleotides agree with TRBD2. The germline V gene has CDR1 SEHNR and CDR2 FQNEAQ (reference sequence). CDR3 length equals 15 residues. V shed 5 bases, J shed 2 bases, and the junction held 6 bases outside the gene matches. Based on the CDR3 plus reference TRBV7-9 and TRBJ2-5, the full variable domain is DTGVSQNPRHKITKRGQNVTFRCDPISEHNRLYWYRQTLGQGPEFLTYFQNEAQLEKSRLLSDRFSAERPKGSFSTLEIQRTEQGDSAMYLCASSGAGGLQETQYFGPGTRLLVL.

Remarks on this clonotype: This may stem from a read error, because a much larger clone lies one nucleotide away. The CDR3 DNA reads TGCAGTACTAGAGAGTCCTACGAGCAGTACTTC. Its translation: CSTRESYEQYF. This chain joins TRBV20-1 and TRBJ2-7; a possible D gene is TRBD2 (5 bases). CDR1 is DFQATT and CDR2 is SNEGSKA in the germline V gene (reference sequence). The CDR3 is 11 amino acids.

V is TRBV6-5 and J is TRBJ2-7, with D possibly matching TRBD2 (6 bases). This CDR3 spans 13 amino acids. Germline V lookup: CDR1 MNHEY, CDR2 SVGAGI. The V and J ends lost 2 bases and 7 bases respectively, with 12 bases between them. The CDR3, as DNA: TGTGCCAGCAGTTACGCGGAGGGCCGGGAGCAGTACTTC. Its protein is CASSYAEGREQYF.

A few counts support this clonotype. V and J are TRBV28 and TRBJ2-7; 11 bases line up with TRBD2. The CDR3 sequence is 16 residues long. V was pared by 2 bases and J by 6 bases, with 9 bases of the junction left unmatched. CDR1 MDHEN and CDR2 SYDVKM come from the germline V gene. CDR3 DNA sequence: TGTGCCAGCAGTTTAGTGTCTAGCGGGGGGTCTTCCGAGCAGTACTTC. This translates into CASSLVSSGGSSEQYF. Filled out from reference TRBV28 and TRBJ2-7, the complete variable domain reads DVKVTQSSRYLVKRTGEKVFLECVQDMDHENMFWYRQDPGLGLRLIYFSYDVKMKEKGDIPEGYSVSREKKERFSLILESASTNQTSMYLCASSLVSSGGSSEQYFGPGTRLTVT.

The chain employs TRBV15 and TRBJ2-6; D perhaps matches TRBD1 (6 bases). V was trimmed by 0 bases and J by 1 base, leaving 7 bases between them. The germline CDR1 and CDR2 sequences are LNHNV and YYDKDF (reference sequence). The CDR3 has 16 amino acids. CDR3 in amino acids: CATSRDGQSGANVLTF. CDR3 coding DNA: TGTGCCACCAGCAGAGATGGACAGTCTGGGGCCAACGTCCTGACTTTC.

Sample share makes this clonotype medium-sized (0.01 to 0.1%). The CDR3 here is CASSEGNTGELFF. CDR3 DNA: TGTGCCAGCAGTGAAGGGAACACCGGGGAGCTGTTTTTT. The rearrangement joins TRBV6-4 to TRBJ2-2; D not certain. Germline CDR1 is MRHNA and CDR2 is SNTAGT. This CDR3 is built from 13 residues. The ends were cut back, 3 bases at V and 1 base at J, with 3 bases in the middle.

This clonotype occurred a few times. This rearrangement joins TRBV20-1 to TRBJ2-7; D may match TRBD1 or TRBD2 (5 bases each). CDR1 DFQATT and CDR2 SNEGSKA come from the germline V gene (reference sequence). The CDR3 runs to 15 residues. The V end was cut by 3 bases, the J end by 1 base, with 16 bases between. DNA for the CDR3: TGCAGTGCTAGTCCCCCGGGGCAGGGATCCTACGAGCAGTACTTC. Protein product: CSASPPGQGSYEQYF.

In its sample, this clonotype was seen many times. This chain links TRBV6-5 with TRBJ1-5; D is unclear. The CDR3 is 17 amino acids. The germline CDR1 and CDR2 sequences are MNHEY and SVGAGI. V was shortened by 3 bases and J by 3 bases, with 18 bases between the two germline ends. Here the CDR3 DNA reads TGTGCCAGCAGTTATGGGCCCCCACAAGGATACAATCAGCCCCAGCATTTT. This sequence encodes CASSYGPPQGYNQPQHF.

The chain links TRBV11-1 to TRBJ2-1; either TRBD1 or TRBD2 may supply D (5 bases each). CDR3 size: 18 residues. The germline V gene encodes CDR1 SGHAT and CDR2 FQDESV (reference sequence). V was cut by 8 bases and J by 2 bases, with 25 bases left in between. The CDR3 sequence: CASDPNLGERPTYNEQFF. The CDR3 DNA reads TGTGCCAGCGACCCAAACTTGGGGGAGCGGCCGACCTACAATGAGCAGTTCTTC.

The rearrangement uses TRBV29-1 and TRBJ2-1; TRBD1 agrees at 8 bases. This CDR3 has 14 residues. V shed 7 bases, J shed 2 bases, and the junction held 7 bases outside the gene matches. Germline V lookup: CDR1 SQVTM, CDR2 ANQGSEA. CDR3 region: CSATPGGAYNEQFF. In nucleotides, the CDR3 is TGCAGCGCGACCCCAGGGGGCGCCTACAATGAGCAGTTCTTC.